The 7 T cell receptor beta chains presented below share a single source sample, sequenced in a study of blood T cell repertoires in COVID-19. Produced via immunoSEQ multiplex PCR; TCRdb's table is partial and in-frame only. This sample has some 460,000 clones, with about 85% found just once. Sequenced: PBMCs or T cells enriched from blood (not recorded which). These receptors were collected from a woman between 18 and 30 years old who had recovered from COVID-19.

This sequence joins TRBV3-1 (or the pseudogene TRBV3-2) and TRBJ1-2; TRBD1 matches at 8 bases. This CDR3 spans 17 amino acids. Trimming cost V 0 bases and J 3 bases; bases outside gene matches: 9. Germline lookup yields CDR1 LGHDT and CDR2 YNNKEL (reference sequence). The CDR3 reads CASSQDLTGDIDYGYTF. DNA for the CDR3: TGTGCCAGCAGCCAAGATTTGACAGGGGACATAGACTATGGCTACACCTTC.

V usage is TRBV6-6 and J usage is TRBJ1-5; D is perhaps TRBD1 (5 bases). Germline CDR1 reads MNHNY; CDR2 reads SVGAGI (reference sequence). The V and J ends lost 11 bases and 6 bases respectively, with 23 bases between them. The CDR3 has 15 residues. CDR3 sequence reads: CARTMVYRRGQPQHF. The CDR3 DNA reads as TGTGCCCGCACCATGGTTTATCGAAGGGGTCAGCCCCAGCATTTT.

The chain recombines TRBV19 with TRBJ2-1, with 7 bases fitting TRBD2. The CDR3 totals 14 residues. Germline CDR1 and CDR2: LNHDA and SQIVND (reference sequence). Trimming removed 1 base from V and 8 bases from J; junction bases left unmatched: 5. The CDR3 here is CASSIGEGTDEQFF. CDR3 nucleotides: TGTGCCAGTAGTATAGGGGAGGGTACGGATGAGCAGTTCTTC.

CDR3 bases: TGTGCCAGCTCACCTGTGGCAGGGAACCACTACGAGCAGTACTTC. It specifies CASSPVAGNHYEQYF. The chain employs TRBV18 and TRBJ2-7, with D perhaps matching TRBD1 (5 bases). Germline CDR1 reads KGHSH; CDR2 reads LQKENI. V was clipped by 3 bases and J by 3 bases, with 15 bases between them. The CDR3 totals 15 residues. Complete variable domain (other parts from reference TRBV18 and TRBJ2-7): NAGVMQNPRHLVRRRGQEARLRCSPMKGHSHVYWYRQLPEEGLKFMVYLQKENIIDESGMPKERFSAEFPKEGPSILRIQQVVRGDSAAYFCASSPVAGNHYEQYFGPGTRLTVT.

V gene TRBV3-1 (or the pseudogene TRBV3-2) combines with J gene TRBJ2-3, with 9 nucleotides matching TRBD2. The length of the CDR3 is 19 residues. Trimming took 1 base from V and 5 from J; bases not matched to a gene: 16. Germline CDR1 is LGHDT and CDR2 is YNNKEL (reference sequence). DNA of the CDR3: TGTGCCAGCAGCCAAGCATCTTTTAAGCGGGGGGTAGAGGAAGATACGCAGTATTTT. Amino acid sequence: CASSQASFKRGVEEDTQYF.

This chain links TRBV28 with TRBJ2-3, with D possibly being TRBD2 (5 bases). This CDR3 is 12 amino acids long. Germline V CDR1 and CDR2: MDHEN, SYDVKM. V lost 3 bases, J lost 8 bases, and 9 bases lay in between. The CDR3 reads CASSFRTLTQYF. In nucleotides, the CDR3 is TGTGCCAGCAGTTTCAGGACTCTTACGCAGTATTTT.

In its sample, this clone was seen once. CDR3 DNA: TGTGCCAGCAGACAGGGGGCTGGCACTGAAGCTTTCTTT. Protein product: CASRQGAGTEAFF. The chain links TRBV2 to TRBJ1-1; TRBD1 aligns across 9 bases. Germline V CDR1 and CDR2: SNHLY, FYNNEI. The CDR3 is 13 amino acids. V was pared by 6 bases and J by 4 bases, with 3 bases of the junction left unmatched.